This T cell receptor beta chain was observed in a study of cytomegalovirus exposure and HLA in healthy donors. Study-level results: A later analysis by the authors found several of the most significant clusters apparently linked to common viral pathogens. Association of a missense DCLRE1C variant with TCR beta V- and J-gene trimming was reported in a later analysis.

With V trimmed by 6 bases and J by 4 bases, 4 bases remained unmatched. Germline values: CDR1 SQVTM, CDR2 ANQGSEA. This CDR3 region has 12 residues. Nominally healthy donors provided the samples, though records likely missed some immune exposures. Notes on this clone: Its antigen is as yet unknown.

60 Vbeta and 13 Jbeta primers were used in PCR. Clones were sequenced by immunoSEQ multiplex PCR, and TCRdb holds only the in-frame ones, with some missing. The sample has approximately 200,000 clones; 75% to 90% are singletons. The chain recombines TRBV29-1 with TRBJ2-3, with TRBD1 matching over 7 bases. The source is a woman aged 45-60 years in good health and CMV-seropositive. The specimen sequenced was PBMCs. The CDR3 bases are TGCAGCGTCTTGGGACAGCCAGATACGCAGTATTTT. Amino acid sequence: CSVLGQPDTQYF.